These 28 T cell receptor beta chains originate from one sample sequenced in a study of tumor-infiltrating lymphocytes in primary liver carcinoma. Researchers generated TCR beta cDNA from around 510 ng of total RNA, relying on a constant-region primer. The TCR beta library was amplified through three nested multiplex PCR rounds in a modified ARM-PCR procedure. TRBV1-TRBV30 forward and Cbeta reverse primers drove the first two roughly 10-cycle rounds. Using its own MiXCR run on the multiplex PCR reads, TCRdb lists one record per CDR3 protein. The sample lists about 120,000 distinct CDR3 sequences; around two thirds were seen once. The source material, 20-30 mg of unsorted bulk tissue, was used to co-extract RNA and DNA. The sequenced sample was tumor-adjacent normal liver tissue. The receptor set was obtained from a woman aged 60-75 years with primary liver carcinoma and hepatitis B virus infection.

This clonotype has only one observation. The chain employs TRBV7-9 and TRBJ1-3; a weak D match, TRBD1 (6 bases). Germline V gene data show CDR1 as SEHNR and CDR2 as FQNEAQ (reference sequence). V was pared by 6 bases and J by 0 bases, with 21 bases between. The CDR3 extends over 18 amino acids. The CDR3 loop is CASSNLFGTRDSGNTIYF. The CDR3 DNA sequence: TGTGCCAGCAGTAACCTTTTCGGGACACGTGACTCTGGAAACACCATATATTTT.

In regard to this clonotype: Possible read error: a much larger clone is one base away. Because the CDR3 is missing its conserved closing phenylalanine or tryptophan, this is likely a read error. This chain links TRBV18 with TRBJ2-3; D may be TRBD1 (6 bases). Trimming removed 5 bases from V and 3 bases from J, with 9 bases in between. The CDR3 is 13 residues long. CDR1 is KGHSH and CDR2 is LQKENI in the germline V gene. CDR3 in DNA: TGTGCCAGCTCAGGTCAGGGGACAGATACGCAGTATTTA. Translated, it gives CASSGQGTDTQYL.

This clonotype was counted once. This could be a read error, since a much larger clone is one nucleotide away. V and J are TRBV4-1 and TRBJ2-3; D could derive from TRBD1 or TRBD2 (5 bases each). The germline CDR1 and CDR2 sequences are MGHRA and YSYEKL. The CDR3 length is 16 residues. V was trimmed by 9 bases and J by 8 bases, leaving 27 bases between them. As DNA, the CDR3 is TGCGCCAGTCGCGGAGGTCAGGGTAAAATTACATGTACGCAGTATTTT. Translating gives CASRGGQGKITCTQYF.

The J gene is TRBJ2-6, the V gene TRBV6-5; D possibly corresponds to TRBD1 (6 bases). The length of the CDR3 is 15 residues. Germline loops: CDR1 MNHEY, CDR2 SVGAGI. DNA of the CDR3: TGTATCAGCAGCTGGGACAACTCTGGGGCCAACGTCCTGACTTTC. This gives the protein CISSWDNSGANVLTF.

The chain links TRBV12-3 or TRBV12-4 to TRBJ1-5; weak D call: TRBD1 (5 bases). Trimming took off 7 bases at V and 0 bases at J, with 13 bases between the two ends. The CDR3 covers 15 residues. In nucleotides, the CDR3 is TGTGCCAGCACTACGACAGTCCCTAGCAATCAGCCCCAGCATTTT. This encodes CASTTTVPSNQPQHF.

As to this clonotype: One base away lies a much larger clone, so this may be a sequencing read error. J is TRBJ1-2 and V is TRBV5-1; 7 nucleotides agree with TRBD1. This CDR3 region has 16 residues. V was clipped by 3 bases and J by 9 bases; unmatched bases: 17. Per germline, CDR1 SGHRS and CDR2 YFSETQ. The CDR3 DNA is TGCGCCAGCAGCTGGCAGACAGGGCATGAACCTGGGTGCTACACCTTC. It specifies CASSWQTGHEPGCYTF.

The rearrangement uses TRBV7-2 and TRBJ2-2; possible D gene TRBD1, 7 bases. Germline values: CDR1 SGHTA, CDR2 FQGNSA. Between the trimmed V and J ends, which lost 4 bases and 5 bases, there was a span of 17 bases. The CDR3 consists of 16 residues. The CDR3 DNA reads TGTGCCAGCAGCTACACCGGGGGACAGAATACCGGGGAGCTGTTTTTT. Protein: CASSYTGGQNTGELFF.

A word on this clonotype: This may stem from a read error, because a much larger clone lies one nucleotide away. CDR3 in amino acids: CASSLRSDSYLSGTNVLTF. CDR3 nucleotides: TGCGCCAGCAGCCTAAGATCAGACAGTTACCTCTCTGGGACCAACGTCCTGACTTTC. The rearrangement joins TRBV5-1 to TRBJ2-6, with D perhaps TRBD1 (5 bases). Germline V gene sequence: CDR1 SGHRS, CDR2 YFSETQ. The CDR3 is 19 amino acids.

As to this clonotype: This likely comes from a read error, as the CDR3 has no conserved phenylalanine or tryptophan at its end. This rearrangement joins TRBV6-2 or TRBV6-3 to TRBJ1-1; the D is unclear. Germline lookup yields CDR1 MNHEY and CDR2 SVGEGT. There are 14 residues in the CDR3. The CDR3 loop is CASSYQQKNIEAFL. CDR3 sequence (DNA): TGTGCCAGCAGTTACCAACAGAAGAACATTGAAGCTTTCCTT.

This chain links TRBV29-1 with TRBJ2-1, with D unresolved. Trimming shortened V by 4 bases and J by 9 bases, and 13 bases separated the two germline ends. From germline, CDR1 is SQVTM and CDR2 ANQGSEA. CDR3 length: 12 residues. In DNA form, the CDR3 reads TGCAGCGTTGGTGGGGTATTAGGTGAGCAGTTCTTC. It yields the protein CSVGGVLGEQFF.

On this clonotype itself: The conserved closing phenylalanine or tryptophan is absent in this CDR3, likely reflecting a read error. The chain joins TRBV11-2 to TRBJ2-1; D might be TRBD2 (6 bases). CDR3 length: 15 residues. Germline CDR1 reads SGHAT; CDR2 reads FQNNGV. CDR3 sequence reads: CTSSLEGGSIGEQFL. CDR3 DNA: TGTACAAGCAGCTTAGAGGGAGGAAGTATCGGTGAGCAGTTCTTG.

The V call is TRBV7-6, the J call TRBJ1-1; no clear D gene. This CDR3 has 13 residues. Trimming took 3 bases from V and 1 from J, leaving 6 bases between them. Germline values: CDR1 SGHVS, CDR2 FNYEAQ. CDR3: CASSFDKNTEAFF. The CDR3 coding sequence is TGTGCCAGCAGCTTCGATAAGAACACTGAAGCTTTCTTT.

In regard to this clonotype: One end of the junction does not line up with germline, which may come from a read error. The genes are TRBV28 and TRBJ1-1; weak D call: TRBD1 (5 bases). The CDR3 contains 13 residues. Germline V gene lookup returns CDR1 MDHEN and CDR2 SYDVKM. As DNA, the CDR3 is TGTGTCAGCAGTTTCCAGGGTTACACTGAAGCTATCTTC. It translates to CVSSFQGYTEAIF.

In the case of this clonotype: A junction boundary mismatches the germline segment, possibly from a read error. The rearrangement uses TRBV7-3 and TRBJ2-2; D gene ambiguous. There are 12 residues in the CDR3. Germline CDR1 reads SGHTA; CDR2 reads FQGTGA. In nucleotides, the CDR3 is TGTGCCAACAGCTTCGGTGGCGGGGAGCTGTTTTTT. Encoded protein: CANSFGGGELFF. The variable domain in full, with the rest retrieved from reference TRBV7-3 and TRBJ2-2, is GAGVSQTPSNKVTEKGKYVELRCDPISGHTALYWYRQSLGQGPEFLIYFQGTGAADDSGLPNDRFFAVRPEGSVSTLKIQRTERGDSAVYLCANSFGGGELFFGEGSRLTVL.

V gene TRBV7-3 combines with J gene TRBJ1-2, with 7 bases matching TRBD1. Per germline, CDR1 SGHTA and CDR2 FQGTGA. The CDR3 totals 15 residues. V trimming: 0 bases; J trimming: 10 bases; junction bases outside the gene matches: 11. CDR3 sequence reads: CASSLTGGARDDYTF. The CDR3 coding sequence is TGTGCCAGCAGCTTAACAGGGGGCGCCCGGGATGACTACACCTTC.

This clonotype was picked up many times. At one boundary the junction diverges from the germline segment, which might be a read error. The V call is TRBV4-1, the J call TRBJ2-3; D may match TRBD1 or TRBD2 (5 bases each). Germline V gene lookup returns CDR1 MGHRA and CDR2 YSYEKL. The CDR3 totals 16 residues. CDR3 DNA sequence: TGCGCCAGTCGCGGAGGTCAGGGTAAAATTACAGGTACGCAGTATTTT. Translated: CASRGGQGKITGTQYF.

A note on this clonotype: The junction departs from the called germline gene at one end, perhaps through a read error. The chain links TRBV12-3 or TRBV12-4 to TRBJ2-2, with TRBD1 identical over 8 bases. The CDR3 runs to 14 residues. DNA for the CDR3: TGTGCAAGCATTTCAACACAGGGGGCCGGGGAGCTGTTTTTT. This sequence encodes CASISTQGAGELFF.

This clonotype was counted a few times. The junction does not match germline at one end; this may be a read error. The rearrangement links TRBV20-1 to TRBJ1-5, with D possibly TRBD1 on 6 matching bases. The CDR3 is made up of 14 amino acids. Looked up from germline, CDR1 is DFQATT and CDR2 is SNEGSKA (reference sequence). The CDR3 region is CSARDLRGNQPQHF. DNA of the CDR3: TGCAGTGCTAGAGATCTTAGGGGGAATCAGCCTCAGCATTTT.

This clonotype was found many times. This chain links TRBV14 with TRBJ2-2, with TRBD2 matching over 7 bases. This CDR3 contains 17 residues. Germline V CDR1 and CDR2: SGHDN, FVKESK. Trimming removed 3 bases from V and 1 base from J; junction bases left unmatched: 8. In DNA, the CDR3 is TGTGCCAGCAGCCAGAGAGCGGGATGGCGGAACACCGGGGAGCTGTTTTTT. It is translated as CASSQRAGWRNTGELFF.

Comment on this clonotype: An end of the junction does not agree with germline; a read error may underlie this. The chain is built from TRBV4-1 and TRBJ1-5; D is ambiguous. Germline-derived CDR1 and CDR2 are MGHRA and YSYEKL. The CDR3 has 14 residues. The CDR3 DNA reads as TGCGCCAGCGACGAGGGAGTAAGCGATCAGCCCCAGCACTTT. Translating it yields CASDEGVSDQPQHF.

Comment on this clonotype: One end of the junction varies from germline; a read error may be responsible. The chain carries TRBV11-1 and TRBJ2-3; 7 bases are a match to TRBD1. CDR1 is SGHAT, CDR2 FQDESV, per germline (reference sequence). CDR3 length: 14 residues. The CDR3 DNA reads TGTGCCAGCAATCAGACAGGGCGCACGGATACGCAGTATTTT. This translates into CASNQTGRTDTQYF. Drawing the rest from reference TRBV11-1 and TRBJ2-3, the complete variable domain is EAEVAQSPRYKITEKSQAVAFWCDPISGHATLYWYRQILGQGPELLVQFQDESVVDDSQLPKDRFSAERLKGVDSTLKIQPAELGDSAMYLCASNQTGRTDTQYFGPGTRLTVL.

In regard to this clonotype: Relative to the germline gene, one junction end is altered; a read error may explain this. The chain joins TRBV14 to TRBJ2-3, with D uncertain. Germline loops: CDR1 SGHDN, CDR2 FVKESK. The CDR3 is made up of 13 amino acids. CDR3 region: CASSRGCTVTQYF. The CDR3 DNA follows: TGTGCCAGCAGCCGAGGATGCACAGTTACGCAGTATTTT.

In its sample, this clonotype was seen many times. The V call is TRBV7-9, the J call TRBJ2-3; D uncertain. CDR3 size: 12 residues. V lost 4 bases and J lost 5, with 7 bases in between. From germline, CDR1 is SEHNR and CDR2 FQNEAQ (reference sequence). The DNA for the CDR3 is TGTGCCAGCAGCTCACAGATAGATACGCAGTATTTT. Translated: CASSSQIDTQYF. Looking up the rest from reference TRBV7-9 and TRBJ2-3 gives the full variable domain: DTGVSQNPRHKITKRGQNVTFRCDPISEHNRLYWYRQTLGQGPEFLTYFQNEAQLEKSRLLSDRFSAERPKGSFSTLEIQRTEQGDSAMYLCASSSQIDTQYFGPGTRLTVL.

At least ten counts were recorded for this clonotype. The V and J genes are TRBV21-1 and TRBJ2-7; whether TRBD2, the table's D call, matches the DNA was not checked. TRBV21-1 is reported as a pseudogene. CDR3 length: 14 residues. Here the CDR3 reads CASSRRGSSYEQYF. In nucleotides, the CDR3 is TGTGCCAGCAGCAGGAGGGGCAGCTCCTACGAGCAGTACTTC.

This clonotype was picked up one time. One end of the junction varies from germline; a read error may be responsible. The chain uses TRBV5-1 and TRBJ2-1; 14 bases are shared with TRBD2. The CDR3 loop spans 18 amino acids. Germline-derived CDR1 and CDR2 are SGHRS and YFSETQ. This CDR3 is CASSLDWTSGRIYNEQLF. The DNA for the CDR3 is TGCGCCAGCAGCTTGGACTGGACTAGCGGGAGGATCTACAATGAGCAGCTCTTC.

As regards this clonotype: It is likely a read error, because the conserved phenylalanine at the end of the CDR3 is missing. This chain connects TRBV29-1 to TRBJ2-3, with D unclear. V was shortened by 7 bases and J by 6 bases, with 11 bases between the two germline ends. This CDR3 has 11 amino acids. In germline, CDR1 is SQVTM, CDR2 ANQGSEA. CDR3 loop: CSAPVVDTQYY. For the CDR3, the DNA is TGCAGCGCTCCCGTGGTGGATACGCAGTATTAT.

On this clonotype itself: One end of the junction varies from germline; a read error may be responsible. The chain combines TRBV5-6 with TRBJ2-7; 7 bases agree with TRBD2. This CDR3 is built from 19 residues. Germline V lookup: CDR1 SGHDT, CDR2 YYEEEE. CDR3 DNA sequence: TGTGCCAGCAGCACTCTGGTCTCGTCCGGCTCGGGACTACGCTACAAGCAGTACTTC. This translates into CASSTLVSSGSGLRYKQYF.

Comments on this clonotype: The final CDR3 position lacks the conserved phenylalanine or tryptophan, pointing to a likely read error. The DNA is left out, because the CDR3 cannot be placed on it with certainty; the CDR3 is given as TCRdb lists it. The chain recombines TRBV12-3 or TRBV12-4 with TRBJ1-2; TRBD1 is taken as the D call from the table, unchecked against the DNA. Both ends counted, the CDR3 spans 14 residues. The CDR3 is CASRDRFTNYGYTI.